This T cell receptor (beta chain) stems from a study of metastatic and nonmetastatic thyroid tumors. Worth noting for this clone: This may arise from a read error, as a much more abundant clone is one base away.

There were no patients who had received any treatment before thyroid surgery. The CDR3 has 11 residues. Per the germline V gene, CDR1 is SGHVS and CDR2 is FQNEAQ. V dropped 6 bases and J dropped 9 bases, with 9 bases sitting between them. Per the study methods: The study's classifier, a distant-metastasis tool for papillary thyroid cancer, was built using CDR3 differences across clinicopathological groups. TCRdb reprocessed the PCR reads via MiXCR. Here the V and J calls rest on TCRdb's processing, not on the authors' analysis. Of 35,000 to 45,000 clones in the sample, around 10% are singletons; the top ten hold around 9%.

The chain recombines TRBV7-8 with TRBJ2-1; D gene ambiguous. The sample comprised blood. This TCR was recovered from a male donor with papillary thyroid cancer or a benign thyroid nodule (not recorded which). Some clones in this sample may be carry-over from other donors' samples. The CDR3, as DNA: TGTGCCAGCAGGGATTTGAGTGAGCAGTTCTTC. This gives the protein CASRDLSEQFF.